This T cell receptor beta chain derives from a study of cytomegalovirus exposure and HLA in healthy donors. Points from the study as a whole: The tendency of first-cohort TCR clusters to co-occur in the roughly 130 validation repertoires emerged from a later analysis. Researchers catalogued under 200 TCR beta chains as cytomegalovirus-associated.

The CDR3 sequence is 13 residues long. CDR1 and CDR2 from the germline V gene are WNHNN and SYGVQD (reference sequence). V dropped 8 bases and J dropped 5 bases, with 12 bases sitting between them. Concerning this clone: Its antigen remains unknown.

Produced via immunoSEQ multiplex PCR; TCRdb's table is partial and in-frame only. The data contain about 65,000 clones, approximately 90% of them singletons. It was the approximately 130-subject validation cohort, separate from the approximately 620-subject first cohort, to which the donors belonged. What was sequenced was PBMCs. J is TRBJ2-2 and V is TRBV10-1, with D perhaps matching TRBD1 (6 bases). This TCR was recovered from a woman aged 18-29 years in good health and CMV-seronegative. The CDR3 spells CASGGSLTGELFF. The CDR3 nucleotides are TGCGCCAGCGGGGGCAGCCTTACCGGGGAGCTGTTTTTT.